This TCR beta chain was found in a study of beta chain features in type 1 diabetes. In its sample, this clone was seen a few times. Expressed TCRB transcripts were sequenced because the entire RNA isolate underwent reverse transcription. The method was immunoSEQ multiplex PCR; TCRdb's version includes in-frame clones alone and lacks a portion of them. Here the sample spans about 930,000 clones, 15% to 20% being singletons. The germline V and J ends were trimmed by 0 bases and 9 bases, with 11 bases remaining between them. The CDR3 sequence is 13 residues long. Germline V CDR1 and CDR2: LNHDA, SQIVND (reference sequence).

The TCR was taken from a young woman in good health. Material: naive CD4+ T cells from blood. V gene TRBV19 combines with J gene TRBJ1-1; TRBD1 might be the D (5 bases). DNA for the CDR3: TGTGCCAGTAGTATAGATCGCAGGGAAAAAGCTTTCTTT. It codes for CASSIDRREKAFF.